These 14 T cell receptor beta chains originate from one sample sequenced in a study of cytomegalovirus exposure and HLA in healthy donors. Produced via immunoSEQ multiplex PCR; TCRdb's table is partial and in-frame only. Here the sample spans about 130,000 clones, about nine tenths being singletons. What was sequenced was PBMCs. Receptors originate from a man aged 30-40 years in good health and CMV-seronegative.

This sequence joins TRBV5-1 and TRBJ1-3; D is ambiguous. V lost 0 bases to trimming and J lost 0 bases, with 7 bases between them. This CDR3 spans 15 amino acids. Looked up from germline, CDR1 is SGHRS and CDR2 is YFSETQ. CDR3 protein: CASSLGVNSGNTIYF. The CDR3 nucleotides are TGCGCCAGCAGCTTGGGAGTGAACTCTGGAAACACCATATATTTT.

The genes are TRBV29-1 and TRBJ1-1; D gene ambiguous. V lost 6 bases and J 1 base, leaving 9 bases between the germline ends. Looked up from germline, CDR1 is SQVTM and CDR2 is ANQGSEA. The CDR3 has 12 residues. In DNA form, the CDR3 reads TGCAGCGTCCTGGGAGGGAACACTGAAGCTTTCTTT. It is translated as CSVLGGNTEAFF.

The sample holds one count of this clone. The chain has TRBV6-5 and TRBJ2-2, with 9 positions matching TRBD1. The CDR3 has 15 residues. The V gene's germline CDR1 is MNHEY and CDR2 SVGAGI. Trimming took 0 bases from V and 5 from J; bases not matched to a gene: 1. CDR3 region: CASSYSTGGTGELFF. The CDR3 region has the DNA TGTGCCAGCAGTTACTCGACAGGGGGGACCGGGGAGCTGTTTTTT.

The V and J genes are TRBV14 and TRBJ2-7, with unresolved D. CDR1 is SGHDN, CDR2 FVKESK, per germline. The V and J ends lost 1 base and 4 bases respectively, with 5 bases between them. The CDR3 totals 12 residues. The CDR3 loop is CASSQGHYEQYF. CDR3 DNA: TGTGCCAGCAGCCAAGGTCATTACGAGCAGTACTTC.

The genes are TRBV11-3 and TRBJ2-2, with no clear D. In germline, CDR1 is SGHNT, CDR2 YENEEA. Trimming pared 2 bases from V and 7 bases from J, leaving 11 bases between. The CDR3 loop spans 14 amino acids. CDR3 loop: CASSLSATYGELFF. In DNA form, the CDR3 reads TGTGCCAGCAGCTTAAGTGCGACATACGGGGAGCTGTTTTTT.

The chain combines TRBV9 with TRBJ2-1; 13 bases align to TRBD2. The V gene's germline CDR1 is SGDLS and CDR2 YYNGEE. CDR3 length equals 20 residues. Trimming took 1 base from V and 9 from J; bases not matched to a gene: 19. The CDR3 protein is CASSVLAGATSGRESSEQFF. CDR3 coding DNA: TGTGCCAGCAGCGTATTAGCGGGGGCTACTAGCGGGAGGGAATCGAGTGAGCAGTTCTTC. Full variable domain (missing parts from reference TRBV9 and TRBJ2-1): DSGVTQTPKHLITATGQRVTLRCSPRSGDLSVYWYQQSLDQGLQFLIQYYNGEERAKGNILERFSAQQFPDLHSELNLSSLELGDSALYFCASSVLAGATSGRESSEQFFGPGTRLTVL.

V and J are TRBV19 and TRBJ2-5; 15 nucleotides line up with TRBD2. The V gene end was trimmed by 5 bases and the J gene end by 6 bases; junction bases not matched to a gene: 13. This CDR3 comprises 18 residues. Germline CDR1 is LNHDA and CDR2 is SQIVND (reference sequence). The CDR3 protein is CASSAYRTSGRASQTQYF. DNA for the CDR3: TGTGCCAGTAGTGCCTATCGGACTAGCGGGAGGGCCTCGCAGACCCAGTACTTC. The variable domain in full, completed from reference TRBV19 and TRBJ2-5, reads DGGITQSPKYLFRKEGQNVTLSCEQNLNHDAMYWYRQDPGQGLRLIYYSQIVNDFQKGDIAEGYSVSREKKESFPLTVTSAQKNPTAFYLCASSAYRTSGRASQTQYFGPGTRLLVL.

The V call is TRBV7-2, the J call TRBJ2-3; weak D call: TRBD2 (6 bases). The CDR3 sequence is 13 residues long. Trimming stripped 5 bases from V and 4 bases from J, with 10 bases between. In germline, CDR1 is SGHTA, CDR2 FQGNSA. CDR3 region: CASSPSGADTQYF. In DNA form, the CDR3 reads TGTGCCAGCAGCCCCTCGGGGGCAGATACGCAGTATTTT. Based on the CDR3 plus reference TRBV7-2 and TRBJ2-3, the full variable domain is GAGVSQSPSNKVTEKGKDVELRCDPISGHTALYWYRQSLGQGLEFLIYFQGNSAPDKSGLPSDRFSAERTGGSVSTLTIQRTQQEDSAVYLCASSPSGADTQYFGPGTRLTVL.

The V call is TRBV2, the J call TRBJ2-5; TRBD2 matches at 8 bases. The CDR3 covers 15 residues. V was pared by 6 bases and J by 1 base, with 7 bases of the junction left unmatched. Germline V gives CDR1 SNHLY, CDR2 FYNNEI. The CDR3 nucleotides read TGTGCCAGCAGCCCCATCCGGGGGGGCCAAGAGACCCAGTACTTC. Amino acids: CASSPIRGGQETQYF.

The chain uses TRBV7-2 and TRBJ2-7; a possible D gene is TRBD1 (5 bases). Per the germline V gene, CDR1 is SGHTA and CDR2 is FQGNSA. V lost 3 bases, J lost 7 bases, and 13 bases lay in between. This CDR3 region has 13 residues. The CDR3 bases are TGTGCCAGCAGCTTTTTAGGGGCGAGGGAGCAGTACTTC. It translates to CASSFLGAREQYF.

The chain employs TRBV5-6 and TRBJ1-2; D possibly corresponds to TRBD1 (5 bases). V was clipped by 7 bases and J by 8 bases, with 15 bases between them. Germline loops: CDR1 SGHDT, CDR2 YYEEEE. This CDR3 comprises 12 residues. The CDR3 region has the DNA TGTGCCAGCGGATCTTCAGGGAAAGGCTACACCTTC. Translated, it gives CASGSSGKGYTF.

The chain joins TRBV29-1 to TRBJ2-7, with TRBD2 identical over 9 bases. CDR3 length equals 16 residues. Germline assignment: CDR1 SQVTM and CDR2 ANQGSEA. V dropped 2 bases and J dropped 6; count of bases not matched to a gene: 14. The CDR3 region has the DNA TGCAGCGTTGAACCCTCGGGACTAGCCGGCCCTCGCGAGCAGTACTTC. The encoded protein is CSVEPSGLAGPREQYF.

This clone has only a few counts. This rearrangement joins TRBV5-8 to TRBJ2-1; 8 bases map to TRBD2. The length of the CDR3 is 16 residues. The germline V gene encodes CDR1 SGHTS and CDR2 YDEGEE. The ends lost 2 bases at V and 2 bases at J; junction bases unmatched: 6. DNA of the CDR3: TGTGCCAGCAGCTTCGGTATAGCGGGGCCCTACAATGAGCAGTTCTTC. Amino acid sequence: CASSFGIAGPYNEQFF.

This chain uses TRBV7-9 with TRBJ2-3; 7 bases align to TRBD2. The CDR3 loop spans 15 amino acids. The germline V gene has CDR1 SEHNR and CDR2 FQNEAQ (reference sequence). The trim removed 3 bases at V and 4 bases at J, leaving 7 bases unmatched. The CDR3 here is CASSFLGGSPDTQYF. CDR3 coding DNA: TGTGCCAGCAGCTTCCTAGGCGGGAGCCCAGATACGCAGTATTTT.